The rows below give T cell receptor beta chains drawn from one sample of a study of siplizumab effects on memory and regulatory T cells. TCRdb keeps only in-frame clones here, not all; method: immunoSEQ multiplex PCR. Among just under 85,000 clones listed, about nine tenths were seen once. The specimen sequenced was Tregs sorted from blood. The receptors come from a human donor in good health. Each CDR3 is given with its conserved first and last residue. Rows may omit the clone size; those that give it use once, few, many or a size class.

j_call cdr3_length v_call clone_size cdr3_aa
TRBJ2-3 18 TRBV18 . CASSPRVEGLRFTDTQYF
TRBJ2-7 13 TRBV18 . CASSPGPTYEQYF
TRBJ2-7 13 TRBV19 . CASSSLEGYEQYF
TRBJ2-7 16 TRBV7-6 . CASSPRPASGGNEQYF
TRBJ2-2 15 TRBV4-3 few CASSQVRTGTKELFF
TRBJ2-5 14 TRBV29-1 . CSVEDSTGGETQYF
TRBJ2-3 18 TRBV27 . CASSLAPLAGGFTDTQYF
TRBJ1-1 14 TRBV7-9 once CASSLAQAATEAFF
TRBJ2-1 16 TRBV7-8 once CASSFRLSGSYNEQFF
TRBJ2-7 13 TRBV12-5 . CASGLDGFYEQYF
TRBJ2-3 14 TRBV12-5 . CASAEQGTTDTQYF
TRBJ2-3 13 TRBV7-3 . CASSPPGTDTQYF
TRBJ1-2 15 TRBV14 . CASSLLGSGGYGYTF
TRBJ2-2 15 TRBV12-5 once CASGTGQGATGELFF
TRBJ1-2 11 TRBV2 . CASTVNYGYTF
TRBJ2-6 17 TRBV28 once CASSLWESSSGANVLTF
TRBJ2-1 15 TRBV5-1 . CASSLDAGGYNEQFF
TRBJ2-6 19 TRBV7-9 once CASSRLAGAISSGANVLTF
TRBJ2-7 14 TRBV4-1 . CASSFRDGDYEQYF
TRBJ1-6 14 TRBV5-1 once CASSLEDRKSPLHF
TRBJ2-1 18 TRBV15 . CATSSARRRGGPRNEQFF
TRBJ2-5 13 TRBV7-9 . CALSRGKKETQYF
TRBJ1-1 15 TRBV5-5 . CASSLWDRLNTEAFF
TRBJ2-1 13 TRBV9 . CASLAGAYNEQFF
TRBJ2-2 17 TRBV12-5 once CASGLTWNREITGELFF
TRBJ2-1 15 TRBV18 . CASSPPASGYNEQFF
TRBJ2-7 16 TRBV5-1 . CASSLDVERGGLEQYF
TRBJ2-7 16 TRBV28 . CASSSTPGRGVYEQYF
TRBJ2-3 13 TRBV19 . CASSPTGTDTQYF
TRBJ2-1 17 TRBV12-5 few CASGLVLMQGGYNEQFF
TRBJ1-5 16 TRBV5-6 . CASSLAYGQVNQPQHF
TRBJ1-2 13 TRBV6-6 few CASSGGTIYGYTF
TRBJ1-5 15 TRBV11-2 . CASSLAGALGQPQHF
. 19 TRBV11-2 . CASITTWGLADKTGYEQYF
TRBJ1-1 15 TRBV15 . CATSSPKRGYTEAFF
TRBJ2-7 16 TRBV5-6 . CASSTVWGDRSYEQYF
TRBJ2-2 16 TRBV5-1 once CASSLAAAGGTGELFF
. 15 TRBV19 . CASKPTGTGAYEQYF
TRBJ2-7 13 TRBV6-4 . CASRLTGYYEQYF
TRBJ2-1 14 TRBV27 . CASSVLAGDDEQFF
TRBJ2-3 15 TRBV6-5 . CASSYGGKNTDTQYF